This T cell receptor (beta chain) was identified in a study of blood T cell repertoires in COVID-19. Study background: Nucleic acid was either cDNA or gDNA, and it came from T cells, B-cell-depleted T cells, or PBMCs.

Original analysis: Reference gene primer amplification gave estimated nucleated cell counts. Assay: immunoSEQ multiplex PCR; the TCRdb copy retains only in-frame clones and omits some. V and J calls and clone size follow that table, whereas D and trimming were derived from the DNA. This table has roughly 100,000 clones, roughly 80% appearing once. This receptor was obtained from a woman aged 70-85 years with acute or convalescent COVID-19. Sequences were obtained from peripheral blood.

CDR3 protein: CAISEQSSSPDTQYF. The CDR3 coding sequence is TGTGCCATCAGTGAGCAGTCCTCGTCTCCAGATACGCAGTATTTT. This sequence joins TRBV10-3 and TRBJ2-3; D uncertain. CDR1 is ENHRY and CDR2 is SYGVKD in the germline V gene. This CDR3 has 15 residues. Trimming pared 2 bases from V and 4 bases from J, leaving 13 bases between.